The 10 T cell receptor beta chains listed next were all sequenced from one sample in a study of early T cells in non-severe SARS-CoV-2 infection. MiXCR, applied by TCRdb to the 5' RACE reads, yields one record per CDR3 protein. The sample has approximately 38,000 distinct CDR3 sequences, over 3.5% seen once. Material: whole blood. Every receptor here comes from an adult who was a healthcare worker with PCR-confirmed SARS-CoV-2 infection or an uninfected control (not recorded which).

This clonotype showed up many times. The chain joins TRBV11-3 to TRBJ2-3; D gene uncertain. This CDR3 spans 13 amino acids. The germline V gene encodes CDR1 SGHNT and CDR2 YENEEA. Deletions cut 1 base from V and 1 base from J, with 3 bases between. In nucleotides, the CDR3 is TGTGCCAGCAGCTTAGCGGGCACAGATACGCAGTATTTT. Translating it yields CASSLAGTDTQYF.

The table lists this clonotype with many counts. The chain recombines TRBV27 with TRBJ2-2, with D perhaps matching TRBD2 (6 bases). In germline, CDR1 is MNHEY, CDR2 SMNVEV (reference sequence). V was pared by 6 bases and J by 4 bases, with 15 bases between. The length of the CDR3 is 15 residues. DNA of the CDR3: TGTGCCAGCAGATTGGAGGGCCGTTTCACCGGGGAGCTGTTTTTT. This codes for CASRLEGRFTGELFF.

This clonotype was detected ten times or more. The CDR3 is CASSLDRDSQPQHF. CDR3 coding DNA: TGTGCCAGCAGTCTCGACAGGGACAGTCAGCCCCAGCATTTT. The chain couples TRBV12-3 or TRBV12-4 to TRBJ1-5; 7 positions agree with TRBD1. The CDR3 is 14 amino acids. V shed 5 bases and J 6 bases; nucleotides not matched to a gene: 7.

The chain is built from TRBV5-1 and TRBJ2-5; perhaps TRBD2 as D (5 bases). Germline V CDR1 and CDR2: SGHRS, YFSETQ. V lost 3 bases and J 0 bases, leaving 9 bases between the germline ends. This CDR3 region has 14 residues. CDR3 nucleotide sequence: TGCGCCAGCAGCTCGGGGATTTACCAAGAGACCCAGTACTTC. This gives the protein CASSSGIYQETQYF.

This clonotype showed up many times. V is TRBV20-1 and J is TRBJ2-5; 7 bases match TRBD2. The CDR3 has 14 amino acids. Germline V lookup: CDR1 DFQATT, CDR2 SNEGSKA (reference sequence). With V trimmed by 5 bases and J by 1 base, 7 bases remained unmatched. In DNA, the CDR3 is TGCAGTGCTCGACTTTCTAGCGGCCAAGAGACCCAGTACTTC. Amino acids: CSARLSSGQETQYF.

This clonotype was seen only a few times. The J gene is TRBJ1-6, the V gene TRBV7-9, with D unclear. Looked up from germline, CDR1 is SEHNR and CDR2 is FQNEAQ (reference sequence). This CDR3 contains 14 residues. Trimming pared 1 base from V and 9 bases from J, leaving 10 bases between. This chain's CDR3 is CASSLGGNPSPLHF. The CDR3 DNA reads TGTGCCAGCAGCTTAGGGGGAAACCCTTCACCCCTCCACTTT.

At least ten counts were recorded for this clonotype. The chain joins TRBV6-2 or TRBV6-3 to TRBJ2-1; D might be TRBD2 (6 bases). There are 16 residues in the CDR3. V was pared by 7 bases and J by 9 bases, with 25 bases between. Germline V gene data show CDR1 as MNHEY and CDR2 as SVGEGT. In DNA form, the CDR3 reads TGTGCCAGCACCGATAGGACGGGGGAATTGCAGGTTGAGCAGTTCTTC. It codes for CASTDRTGELQVEQFF.

This clonotype was seen at least ten times. This rearrangement joins TRBV4-1 to TRBJ2-2, with a weak D call TRBD1 (5 bases). The germline V gene encodes CDR1 MGHRA and CDR2 YSYEKL. CDR3 size: 14 residues. The germline V and J ends were trimmed by 2 bases and 4 bases, with 8 bases remaining between them. CDR3 nucleotides: TGCGCCAGCAGCCAACAGGGCTCCACCGGGGAGCTGTTTTTT. Translating it yields CASSQQGSTGELFF.

J is TRBJ2-1 and V is TRBV11-2; a weak D match, TRBD2 (6 bases). V was clipped by 7 bases and J by 4 bases, with 14 bases between them. Germline CDR1 is SGHAT and CDR2 is FQNNGV. CDR3 length: 14 amino acids. The CDR3 DNA reads as TGTGCCAGCACTCGACTAGGTATTTACAATGAGCAGTTCTTC. Translating it yields CASTRLGIYNEQFF.

This clonotype was counted ten times or more. The V and J genes are TRBV7-2 and TRBJ2-3; D possibly corresponds to TRBD2 (7 bases). CDR1 is SGHTA, CDR2 FQGNSA, per germline. The CDR3 is made up of 16 amino acids. The ends were cut back, 0 bases at V and 5 bases at J, with 15 bases in the middle. CDR3 DNA: TGTGCCAGCAGCTTAGCTGGGGGGGCATCAGGAGATACGCAGTATTTT. Its translation: CASSLAGGASGDTQYF.